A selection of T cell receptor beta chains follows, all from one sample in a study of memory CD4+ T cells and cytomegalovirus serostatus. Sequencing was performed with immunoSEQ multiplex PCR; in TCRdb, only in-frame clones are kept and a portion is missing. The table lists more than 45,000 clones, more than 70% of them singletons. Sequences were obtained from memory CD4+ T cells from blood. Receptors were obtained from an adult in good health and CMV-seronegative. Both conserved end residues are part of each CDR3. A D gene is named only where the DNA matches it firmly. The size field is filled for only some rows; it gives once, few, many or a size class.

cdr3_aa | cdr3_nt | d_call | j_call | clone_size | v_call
CASSSMTGGSSPLHF | TGTGCCAGCAGCTCAATGACAGGGGGGAGCTCACCCCTCCACTTT | TRBD1 | TRBJ1-6 | - | TRBV7-8
CASSLKYRLAGMRNEQFF | TGTGCCAGCAGCTTAAAGTATCGGCTAGCGGGGATGAGGAATGAGCAGTTCTTC | TRBD2 | TRBJ2-1 | once | TRBV7-9
CASNRGSYEQYF | TGTGCCAGCAACCGGGGCTCCTACGAGCAGTACTTC | - | TRBJ2-7 | once | TRBV7-2
CAISESIQNNQPQHF | TGTGCCATCAGTGAGTCAATACAGAACAATCAGCCCCAGCATTTT | - | TRBJ1-5 | - | TRBV10-3
CASSGLAGQQYF | TGTGCCAGCAGCGGACTAGCGGGACAGCAGTACTTC | TRBD2 | TRBJ2-7 | - | TRBV2
CASSLGWDYEQYF | TGTGCCAGCAGCTTAGGGTGGGATTACGAGCAGTACTTC | - | TRBJ2-7 | - | TRBV7-2
CASSPRVAGGFNTDTQYF | TGTGCCAGCAGCCCGCGGGTAGCGGGGGGCTTCAACACAGATACGCAGTATTTT | TRBD2 | TRBJ2-3 | once | TRBV13
CASSLTRFSETQYF | TGTGCCAGCAGCTTAACCAGGTTCTCTGAGACCCAGTACTTC | - | TRBJ2-5 | few | TRBV13
CASSLSSTSYGYTF | TGTGCCAGCAGCTTATCTTCGACCTCCTATGGCTACACCTTC | - | TRBJ1-2 | - | TRBV5-8
CASSYLTGNYGYTF | TGTGCCAGCAGCTACCTGACAGGGAACTATGGCTACACCTTC | TRBD1 | TRBJ1-2 | - | TRBV5-4
CASSDKDRFGETQYF | TGTGCCAGCAGTGACAAGGACAGGTTCGGTGAGACCCAGTACTTC | TRBD1 | TRBJ2-5 | - | TRBV2
CASNDGIGIQYF | TGTGCCAGCAACGACGGGATAGGCATTCAGTACTTC | - | TRBJ2-4 | - | TRBV6-1
CASSPPGALTNTGELFF | TGTGCCAGCTCACCCCCTGGGGCCCTAACGAACACCGGGGAGCTGTTTTTT | - | TRBJ2-2 | - | TRBV18
CASFSEPGRGRPKEAGPNYGYTF | TGTGCCAGTTTTTCTGAGCCGGGCAGGGGGCGACCTAAGGAGGCCGGGCCTAACTATGGCTACACCTTC | TRBD1 | TRBJ1-2 | - | TRBV19
CASSPQDRSNQPQHF | TGTGCCAGCAGCCCCCAGGACAGGTCAAATCAGCCCCAGCATTTT | TRBD1 | TRBJ1-5 | - | TRBV7-2
CASSQGVGVQETQYF | TGCGCCAGCAGCCAGGGGGTTGGGGTACAAGAGACCCAGTACTTC | - | TRBJ2-5 | - | TRBV4-1
CASSDPNQPQHF | TGTGCCAGCAGTGACCCTAATCAGCCCCAGCATTTT | - | TRBJ1-5 | - | TRBV2
CASSESKDSGSIYEQYF | TGTGCCAGCAGTGAAAGTAAGGATAGCGGGAGTATATACGAGCAGTACTTC | TRBD2 | TRBJ2-7 | few | TRBV25-1
CASSEVGGRGETFF | TGTGCCAGCAGTGAAGTAGGGGGCAGGGGTGAAACTTTCTTT | TRBD1 | TRBJ1-1 | once | TRBV2
CASSVEHDTEAFF | TGTGCCAGCAGCGTAGAACACGACACTGAAGCTTTCTTT | - | TRBJ1-1 | few | TRBV9
CASRSVNTGELFF | TGTGCCAGCAGATCGGTGAACACCGGGGAGCTGTTTTTT | - | TRBJ2-2 | - | TRBV7-2
CASSDPDRTREAFF | TGTGCCAGCAGTGACCCAGACAGGACGCGTGAAGCTTTCTTT | - | TRBJ1-1 | few | TRBV6-1
CASSGDPAREAFF | TGTGCCAGCAGTGGCGACCCAGCTCGTGAAGCTTTCTTT | - | TRBJ1-1 | - | TRBV6-1
CASSPIWAGAGETQYF | TGTGCCAGCAGCCCTATTTGGGCAGGGGCGGGAGAGACCCAGTACTTC | - | TRBJ2-5 | - | TRBV11-2
CASSFEGPTASQPQHF | TGTGCCAGCAGCTTTGAGGGGCCGACAGCATCACAGCCCCAGCATTTT | - | TRBJ1-5 | - | TRBV7-8
CASIYRGQYQETQYF | TGTGCCAGCATCTACAGGGGGCAGTACCAAGAGACCCAGTACTTC | TRBD1 | TRBJ2-5 | - | TRBV2
CASSLGQSGFYEQYF | TGTGCCAGCAGCTTGGGACAGTCGGGATTCTACGAGCAGTACTTC | TRBD1 | TRBJ2-7 | - | TRBV6-5